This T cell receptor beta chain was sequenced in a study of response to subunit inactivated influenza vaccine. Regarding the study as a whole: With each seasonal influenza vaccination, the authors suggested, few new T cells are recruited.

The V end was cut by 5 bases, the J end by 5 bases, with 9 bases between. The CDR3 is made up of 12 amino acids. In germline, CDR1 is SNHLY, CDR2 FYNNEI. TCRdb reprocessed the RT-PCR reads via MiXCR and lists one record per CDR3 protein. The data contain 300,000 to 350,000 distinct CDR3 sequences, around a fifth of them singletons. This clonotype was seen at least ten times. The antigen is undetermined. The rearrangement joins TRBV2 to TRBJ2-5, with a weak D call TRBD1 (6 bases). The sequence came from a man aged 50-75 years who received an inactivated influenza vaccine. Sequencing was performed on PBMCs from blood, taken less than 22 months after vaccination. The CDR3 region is CASSTGFETQYF. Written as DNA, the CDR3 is TGTGCCAGCAGTACAGGGTTTGAGACCCAGTACTTC.